The following is a T cell receptor beta chain sequence with its context. The target antigen is unknown. The PCR made use of 60 Vbeta and 13 Jbeta primers. Method: immunoSEQ multiplex PCR; TCRdb's copy keeps in-frame clones and lacks some. The sample has about 170,000 clones; around four fifths are singletons. The J segment lost 4 bases and the V segment lost 5 bases, leaving 6 bases of the junction unmatched. The germline V gene encodes CDR1 LGHNT and CDR2 FRNRAP. The CDR3 is made up of 14 amino acids. These data come from a study of cytomegalovirus exposure and HLA in healthy donors. Points from the study as a whole: Later on, analysis showed that most CMV-associated TCR beta chains appeared to be HLA-restricted.

The sequenced sample was PBMCs. The chain uses TRBV12-5 and TRBJ1-2; 8 nucleotides agree with TRBD1. This clonotype was obtained from a woman between 45 and 60 years old in good health and CMV-seropositive. CDR3 in amino acids: CASGRTGFGYGYTF. The DNA of the CDR3 is TGTGCTAGTGGTCGGACAGGGTTCGGCTATGGCTACACCTTC.